The 29 T cell receptor beta chains below were found in one sample sequenced in a study of monozygotic twins with cystic fibrosis. Using immunoSEQ multiplex PCR, the repertoire was profiled, and TCRdb retains in-frame clones only, with some absent. The top ten hold less than 0.55% of the sample, which has around 10,000 clones, more than 99% seen once. Sequencing was done on a sample of blood. These receptors were collected from a man aged 18-30 years with cystic fibrosis.

The chain recombines TRBV10-3 with TRBJ2-5; D might be TRBD1 (5 bases). Germline assignment: CDR1 ENHRY and CDR2 SYGVKD. This CDR3 has 13 amino acids. Between the trimmed V and J ends, which lost 4 bases and 5 bases, there was a span of 11 bases. DNA for the CDR3: TGTGCCATCAGTGGACAGAAGATGGAGACCCAGTACTTC. Encoded protein: CAISGQKMETQYF.

The DNA of the CDR3 is TGTGCCAGCAGCCGGACAGGGGCCGAGCAGTACTTC. Encoded protein: CASSRTGAEQYF. This chain links TRBV6-5 with TRBJ2-7; 9 bases are a match to TRBD1. V trimming: 6 bases; J trimming: 6 bases; junction bases outside the gene matches: 3. CDR3 length equals 12 residues. Germline CDR1 reads MNHEY; CDR2 reads SVGAGI.

V gene TRBV11-2 combines with J gene TRBJ2-3; no clear D. There are 17 residues in the CDR3. Germline V lookup: CDR1 SGHAT, CDR2 FQNNGV. V shed 0 bases and J shed 2 bases, with 15 bases lying between them. CDR3 coding DNA: TGTGCCAGCAGCTTAGACGTTCTCGGACCCTACACAGATACGCAGTATTTT. Protein sequence: CASSLDVLGPYTDTQYF.

This sequence joins TRBV5-4 and TRBJ1-1; no reliable D call. Trimming stripped 4 bases from V and 4 bases from J, with 11 bases between. CDR1 SGHNT and CDR2 YYREEE come from the germline V gene (reference sequence). CDR3 size: 13 residues. CDR3 coding DNA: TGTGCCAGCAGCCTTGTAGTTGGCACTGAAGCTTTCTTT. This sequence encodes CASSLVVGTEAFF.

V is TRBV11-3 and J is TRBJ2-5, with 7 bases that match TRBD1. The CDR3 is made up of 13 amino acids. V lost 5 bases and J lost 5; bases outside the gene matches: 5. The germline V gene encodes CDR1 SGHNT and CDR2 YENEEA. CDR3 nucleotides: TGTGCCAGCAGCAAGACAGGGCAGGAGACCCAGTACTTC. It encodes CASSKTGQETQYF.

The chain carries TRBV9 and TRBJ2-1; possibly TRBD1 or TRBD2 for D (6 bases each). The length of the CDR3 is 15 residues. Germline V CDR1 and CDR2: SGDLS, YYNGEE. Trimming removed 2 bases at V and 2 bases at J, with 11 bases between. CDR3 bases: TGTGCCAGCAGCGTTTCGGGGGCACCCTACAATGAGCAGTTCTTC. Protein sequence: CASSVSGAPYNEQFF.

V gene TRBV5-5 combines with J gene TRBJ2-5; no reliable D call. Germline values: CDR1 SGHKS, CDR2 YYEKEE (reference sequence). The CDR3 loop spans 14 amino acids. With 0 bases removed from V and 4 bases from J, the gap between germline ends came to 10 bases. The CDR3 is CASSLVSWGETQYF. CDR3 nucleotides: TGTGCCAGCAGCTTGGTTAGCTGGGGAGAGACCCAGTACTTC.

The genes are TRBV7-8 and TRBJ1-2; 9 positions agree with TRBD1. Germline CDR1 is SGHVS and CDR2 is FQNEAQ. Losses at the gene ends were 3 bases for V and 4 bases for J; bases not matched to a gene: 3. The CDR3 is made up of 14 amino acids. This CDR3 reads CASSFTGGSYGYTF. Here the CDR3 DNA reads TGTGCCAGCAGCTTCACAGGGGGCTCCTATGGCTACACCTTC.

The chain couples TRBV6-5 to TRBJ2-2, with TRBD1 matching 7 bases. The trim removed 6 bases at V and 4 bases at J, leaving 5 bases unmatched. CDR3 length: 14 residues. In germline, CDR1 is MNHEY, CDR2 SVGAGI. The CDR3 DNA is TGTGCCAGCAGGAAGGGACAGACCACCGGGGAGCTGTTTTTT. This encodes CASRKGQTTGELFF.

The chain has TRBV25-1 and TRBJ2-5, with 9 bases aligning to TRBD2. The germline V gene encodes CDR1 MGHDK and CDR2 SYGVNS. V was pared by 2 bases and J by 5 bases, with 9 bases of the junction left unmatched. The CDR3 runs 16 residues. CDR3 coding DNA: TGTGCCAGCAGTGAAGGCCAGCGGGGGGTCTCGGAGACCCAGTACTTC. The encoded protein is CASSEGQRGVSETQYF.

The chain joins TRBV23-1 to TRBJ2-5, with D uncertain. TRBV23-1 is placed among ORFs of uncertain function. V was clipped by 0 bases and J by 0 bases, with 8 bases between them. CDR3 length equals 15 residues. This CDR3 reads CASSQSSEYQETQYF. CDR3 nucleotides: TGCGCCAGCAGTCAATCGTCAGAGTACCAAGAGACCCAGTACTTC.

The genes are TRBV5-5 and TRBJ1-5; perhaps TRBD1 as D (6 bases). CDR1 and CDR2 (germline): SGHKS, YYEKEE (reference sequence). V was clipped by 3 bases and J by 0 bases, with 10 bases between them. The CDR3 extends over 15 amino acids. The CDR3 DNA reads TGTGCCAGCAGCTACAGGGACCTTAGCAATCAGCCCCAGCATTTT. This translates into CASSYRDLSNQPQHF.

The chain links TRBV27 to TRBJ2-7, with D perhaps matching TRBD1 (6 bases). Germline V gene sequence: CDR1 MNHEY, CDR2 SMNVEV (reference sequence). The CDR3 is 13 amino acids. Trimming left V 6 bases short and J 4 bases short, with 13 bases between. This chain's CDR3 is CASRFTGSYEQYF. CDR3 in DNA: TGTGCCAGCAGATTTACAGGGTCGTACGAGCAGTACTTC.

The chain links TRBV7-2 to TRBJ1-1; D perhaps matches TRBD1 (5 bases). The CDR3 spans 14 residues. The germline V gene has CDR1 SGHTA and CDR2 FQGNSA. V lost 2 bases and J lost 4, with 11 bases in between. As DNA, the CDR3 is TGTGCCAGCAGCTTAAGGGGCTCAGGCACTGAAGCTTTCTTT. Amino acids: CASSLRGSGTEAFF.

The V and J genes are TRBV27 and TRBJ1-5; D might be TRBD1 (6 bases). CDR1 is MNHEY and CDR2 is SMNVEV in the germline V gene (reference sequence). This CDR3 spans 16 amino acids. The V end lost 4 bases, the J end lost 2 bases, and 15 bases lay between the germline ends. The CDR3 region is CASSSAGVNGNQPQHF. CDR3 sequence (DNA): TGTGCCAGCAGTTCTGCAGGGGTTAATGGCAATCAGCCCCAGCATTTT.

The CDR3, as DNA: TGTGCCAGCAGTTTCTTCTACGAGCAGTACTTC. Residues: CASSFFYEQYF. V is TRBV28 and J is TRBJ2-7; the D is unclear. V was cut by 3 bases and J by 3 bases, with 3 bases left in between. The CDR3 contains 11 residues. In germline, CDR1 is MDHEN, CDR2 SYDVKM.

V usage is TRBV9 and J usage is TRBJ2-3, with 12 nucleotides matching TRBD1. The CDR3 is made up of 17 amino acids. J lost 4 bases, V lost 3 bases, and 9 bases had no gene match. Germline CDR1 SGDLS, CDR2 YYNGEE. The DNA of the CDR3 is TGTGCCAGCAGCGAGACCCCGGGACAGGGGGCCCCAGATACGCAGTATTTT. Translation: CASSETPGQGAPDTQYF.

The genes are TRBV6-5 and TRBJ2-5; D possibly matches TRBD1 or TRBD2 (6 bases each). The V and J ends lost 0 bases and 2 bases respectively, with 13 bases between them. CDR1 is MNHEY and CDR2 is SVGAGI in the germline V gene. This CDR3 spans 16 amino acids. This CDR3 is CASSYSGGHTQETQYF. CDR3 in DNA: TGTGCCAGCAGTTACTCGGGGGGACACACACAAGAGACCCAGTACTTC.

The CDR3 spells CASSSGLEQFF. The CDR3 coding sequence is TGTGCCAGTAGTTCCGGACTCGAGCAGTTCTTC. The chain couples TRBV19 to TRBJ2-1, with D tentatively TRBD2 (5 bases). This CDR3 spans 11 amino acids. V was pared by 5 bases and J by 10 bases, with 9 bases between. CDR1 and CDR2 (germline): LNHDA, SQIVND (reference sequence).

This chain uses TRBV6-5 with TRBJ2-7; 7 bases fit TRBD1. CDR1 and CDR2 from the germline V gene are MNHEY and SVGAGI. The CDR3 is 14 residues long. J was trimmed by 3 bases and V by 7 bases; bases with no gene match: 9. The CDR3 DNA is TGTGCCAGCAATTCCGGGACAGCCATCTACGAGCAGTACTTC. It yields the protein CASNSGTAIYEQYF.

The chain links TRBV11-3 to TRBJ2-3, with unresolved D. V lost 2 bases and J lost 6, with 30 bases in between. Looked up from germline, CDR1 is SGHNT and CDR2 is YENEEA. The CDR3 covers 20 residues. This chain's CDR3 is CASSLTARFTLGEFTDTQYF. DNA for the CDR3: TGTGCCAGCAGCTTAACCGCCCGGTTTACCCTGGGCGAGTTTACTGATACGCAGTATTTT.

The V call is TRBV30, the J call TRBJ2-5, with TRBD1 as a possible D gene (5 bases). The germline V gene encodes CDR1 GTSNPN and CDR2 SVGIG (reference sequence). The V end was cut by 0 bases, the J end by 2 bases, with 10 bases between. CDR3 length: 14 residues. The CDR3 loop is CAWSVPRAQETQYF. In nucleotides, the CDR3 is TGTGCCTGGAGTGTACCCAGGGCACAAGAGACCCAGTACTTC.

V and J are TRBV18 and TRBJ1-2, with a possible D match to TRBD1 (5 bases). Germline CDR1 reads KGHSH; CDR2 reads LQKENI. The CDR3 is made up of 15 amino acids. The V and J ends lost 2 bases and 3 bases respectively, with 13 bases between them. In nucleotides, the CDR3 is TGTGCCAGCTCACCATCGGAGGGGTTCCACTATGGCTACACCTTC. This codes for CASSPSEGFHYGYTF.

The chain is built from TRBV5-1 and TRBJ2-7; D assignment may be TRBD1 or TRBD2 (6 bases each). This CDR3 comprises 16 residues. Germline assignment: CDR1 SGHRS and CDR2 YFSETQ. Trimming cost V 0 bases and J 6 bases, with 19 bases left between them. CDR3 bases: TGCGCCAGCAGCTTGGCCCTGGGGGCGGGAAGAGGCGAGCAGTACTTC. It is translated as CASSLALGAGRGEQYF.

This chain's CDR3 is CASSPPGGREKLFF. The CDR3 nucleotides read TGTGCCAGCAGCCCCCCTGGGGGGCGTGAAAAACTGTTTTTT. This chain connects TRBV7-6 to TRBJ1-4; TRBD1 might be the D (6 bases). Germline CDR1 is SGHVS and CDR2 is FNYEAQ. The CDR3 covers 14 residues. V was shortened by 5 bases and J by 7 bases, with 14 bases between the two germline ends.

The chain couples TRBV19 to TRBJ2-5; possible D gene TRBD1, 5 bases. There are 14 residues in the CDR3. Germline V lookup: CDR1 LNHDA, CDR2 SQIVND (reference sequence). V was clipped by 6 bases and J by 4 bases, with 15 bases between them. The CDR3 here is CASSPAGIRETQYF. The CDR3 DNA sequence: TGTGCCAGTAGCCCCGCAGGGATCAGAGAGACCCAGTACTTC. Based on the CDR3 plus reference TRBV19 and TRBJ2-5, the full variable domain is DGGITQSPKYLFRKEGQNVTLSCEQNLNHDAMYWYRQDPGQGLRLIYYSQIVNDFQKGDIAEGYSVSREKKESFPLTVTSAQKNPTAFYLCASSPAGIRETQYFGPGTRLLVL.

This sequence joins TRBV6-1 and TRBJ2-7, with 8 bases that match TRBD2. This CDR3 contains 15 residues. Germline V CDR1 and CDR2: MNHNS, SASEGT. The junction had 8 bases not matched to a gene; V was cut back by 2 bases and J by 5 bases. The CDR3 loop is CASSERGGLLNEQYF. The CDR3 DNA reads TGTGCCAGCAGTGAACGGGGGGGGTTGTTGAACGAGCAGTACTTC.

V and J are TRBV5-1 and TRBJ2-2; D may be TRBD2 (6 bases). This CDR3 spans 20 amino acids. Germline V gives CDR1 SGHRS, CDR2 YFSETQ. The V and J ends lost 0 bases and 0 bases respectively, with 21 bases between them. The CDR3 coding sequence is TGCGCCAGCAGCTTGGTAGACGGAGGGCTAGCGTCATCGAACACCGGGGAGCTGTTTTTT. Residues: CASSLVDGGLASSNTGELFF.

The genes are TRBV2 and TRBJ2-7; unclear D gene. Per germline, CDR1 SNHLY and CDR2 FYNNEI. Trimming pared 4 bases from V and 4 bases from J, leaving 5 bases between. The CDR3 is made up of 11 amino acids. DNA of the CDR3: TGTGCCAGCAGTGGCGGATACGAGCAGTACTTC. Protein sequence: CASSGGYEQYF.